These T cell receptor beta chains were read from a single sample in a study of OX40 agonist ivuxolimab in advanced cancers. Here immunoSEQ multiplex PCR was the method, and the copy in TCRdb shows in-frame clones only, minus some. The sample comprises more than 35,000 clones, over 80% of which are singletons, and 6.5% to 8% rests with the top ten. This material consisted of CD4+ or CD8+ T cells sorted from blood, taken in a trial of the OX40 agonist ivuxolimab. The receptors were sampled from an adult with an advanced solid tumor such as melanoma, head and neck, liver or kidney cancer. Each CDR3 is given with its conserved first and last residue. Fields, in order: CDR3 protein, CDR3 DNA, D gene, clone size, V gene, J gene. D genes are given only for firm matches. Only some rows state a clone size, as once, few, many or a class for expanded clones.

CASSDRGGETQYF	TGTGCCAGCAGCGACAGGGGGGGAGAGACCCAGTACTTC	TRBD1	.	TRBV7-7	TRBJ2-5
CASSSAGYEQYF	TGTGCCAGCAGCTCCGCGGGTTACGAGCAGTACTTC	.	.	TRBV7-8	TRBJ2-7
CASSQEWRTGVDEQYF	TGCGCCAGCAGCCAAGAGTGGCGGACAGGGGTGGACGAGCAGTACTTC	TRBD1	.	TRBV4-3	TRBJ2-7
CASSQDVREYEQYF	TGTGCCAGCAGCCAAGATGTGCGGGAGTACGAGCAGTACTTC	TRBD2	.	TRBV4-2	TRBJ2-7
CASTWTGSEQYF	TGTGCCAGTACGTGGACAGGGAGCGAGCAGTACTTC	TRBD1	.	TRBV2	TRBJ2-7
CAISDVGSHYEQYF	TGTGCCATCAGTGACGTCGGGAGTCATTACGAGCAGTACTTC	.	.	TRBV10-3	TRBJ2-7
CASSIGPATYEQYF	TGTGCCAGTAGTATAGGGCCAGCCACCTACGAGCAGTACTTC	.	.	TRBV19	TRBJ2-7
CASDTGSNTDTQYF	TGTGCCAGTGATACAGGTTCTAACACAGATACGCAGTATTTT	.	once	TRBV19	TRBJ2-3
CASSSTDTQYF	TGTGCCAGCTCTAGCACAGATACGCAGTATTTT	.	few	TRBV7-8	TRBJ2-3
CASSVAQGLAGGPRFF	TGTGCCAGCAGCGTAGCTCAAGGACTAGCGGGAGGGCCGCGGTTCTTC	TRBD2	once	TRBV9	TRBJ2-1
CASSYSGTDSEQYF	TGTGCCAGCAGTTACTCGGGGACCGATTCGGAGCAGTACTTC	.	.	TRBV6-5	TRBJ2-5
CASIPAGTTYEQYF	TGTGCCAGCATTCCAGCGGGAACGACCTACGAGCAGTACTTC	TRBD2	.	TRBV2	TRBJ2-7
CAVRLAGDNEQFF	TGTGCCGTCCGACTAGCGGGGGACAATGAGCAGTTCTTC	TRBD2	medium-sized	TRBV19	TRBJ2-1
CASSPDRGNEQYF	TGCGCCAGCAGCCCGGACAGGGGGAACGAGCAGTACTTC	TRBD1	once	TRBV5-1	TRBJ2-7
CASSKLSWRAEETQYF	TGTGCCAGCAGCAAACTTTCGTGGCGGGCCGAAGAGACCCAGTACTTC	.	.	TRBV21-1	TRBJ2-5
CASSLDAGTGAYGYTF	TGTGCCAGCAGCTTAGACGCCGGGACAGGGGCCTATGGCTACACCTTC	TRBD1	.	TRBV11-2	TRBJ1-2
CASSYSNTYSYNEQFF	TGTGCCAGCAGTTACTCGAACACCTACTCCTACAATGAGCAGTTCTTC	.	.	TRBV6-5	TRBJ2-1
CASTQTSYEQYF	TGTGCCAGCACTCAGACCTCCTACGAGCAGTACTTC	.	medium-sized	TRBV2	TRBJ2-7
CASSPDWAGEQYF	TGTGCCAGCTCACCGGATTGGGCCGGCGAGCAGTACTTC	.	.	TRBV18	TRBJ2-7
CASSLASENTEAFF	TGTGCCAGCAGCTTAGCATCAGAGAACACTGAAGCTTTCTTT	.	.	TRBV7-9	TRBJ1-1
CAWSVLGATEAFF	TGTGCCTGGAGTGTATTGGGGGCCACTGAAGCTTTCTTT	.	.	TRBV30	TRBJ1-1
CASSFPGETQYF	TGTGCCAGCAGTTTTCCAGGGGAGACCCAGTACTTC	.	.	TRBV27	TRBJ2-5
CASSLGPPSETQYF	TGCGCCAGCAGCTTGGGGCCCCCCTCGGAGACCCAGTACTTC	.	.	TRBV5-1	TRBJ2-5
CASKKGTVLYEQYF	TGTGCCAGCAAGAAGGGGACAGTCCTTTACGAGCAGTACTTC	TRBD1	.	TRBV2	TRBJ2-7
CAISESPFGSGINEQFF	TGTGCCATCAGTGAGTCCCCTTTTGGCAGCGGGATAAATGAGCAGTTCTTC	TRBD2	.	TRBV10-3	TRBJ2-1
CASSEFEGLLLDEQFF	TGTGCCAGCAGTGAATTTGAGGGACTACTATTAGATGAGCAGTTCTTC	TRBD2	once	TRBV6-1	TRBJ2-1
CASSEVALGDVDTGELFF	TGTGCCAGCAGTGAGGTGGCTTTAGGAGACGTCGACACCGGGGAGCTGTTTTTT	.	.	TRBV27	TRBJ2-2
CASSYAGLMRETQYF	TGTGCCAGCAGCTATGCTGGCCTTATGAGGGAGACCCAGTACTTC	.	.	TRBV5-4	TRBJ2-5
CSVMMGLGVDEQFF	TGCAGCGTGATGATGGGACTAGGGGTCGATGAGCAGTTCTTC	TRBD2	.	TRBV29-1	TRBJ2-1
CASLRGSAEAFF	TGTGCCAGCTTGCGGGGGTCGGCTGAAGCTTTCTTT	.	.	TRBV19	TRBJ1-1
CASTESRDSGNTIYF	TGTGCCAGCACCGAAAGCAGGGACTCTGGAAACACCATATATTTT	.	.	TRBV6-6	TRBJ1-3
CSSLDRAQPYNEQFF	TGCAGCTCGTTGGATAGGGCTCAACCCTACAATGAGCAGTTCTTC	.	.	TRBV29-1	TRBJ2-1
CAWGHRPNYGYTF	TGTGCCTGGGGACACCGTCCTAACTATGGCTACACCTTC	.	.	TRBV30	TRBJ1-2
CASSGTSGRLSSYNEQFF	TGTGCCAGCAGTGGAACTAGCGGGAGGCTAAGCTCCTACAATGAGCAGTTCTTC	TRBD2	.	TRBV2	TRBJ2-1
CASSRGLAGVGETQYF	TGTGCCAGCTCACGGGGACTAGCGGGAGTTGGAGAGACCCAGTACTTC	TRBD2	.	TRBV18	TRBJ2-5
CASSQDAQGNTEAFF	TGTGCCAGCAGCCAAGATGCGCAGGGAAACACTGAAGCTTTCTTT	.	.	TRBV14	TRBJ1-1
CSVEGPGLTDTQYF	TGCAGCGTTGAAGGTCCGGGTTTGACAGATACGCAGTATTTT	.	.	TRBV29-1	TRBJ2-3
CASSLDVTYKSVEQFF	TGCGCCAGCAGCTTGGATGTGACATACAAATCGGTTGAGCAGTTCTTC	.	.	TRBV5-1	TRBJ2-1
CASSLPQTSGTGDNEQFF	TGTGCCAGCAGTTTGCCCCAGACTAGCGGGACGGGTGACAATGAGCAGTTCTTC	TRBD2	.	TRBV28	TRBJ2-1
CASSPREGHDNEKLFF	TGTGCCAGCAGCCCACGGGAGGGGCACGATAATGAAAAACTGTTTTTT	.	few	TRBV7-9	TRBJ1-4
CASSPGTSGSQQETQYF	TGCGCCAGCAGCCCTGGGACTAGCGGGAGTCAGCAAGAGACCCAGTACTTC	TRBD2	.	TRBV5-1	TRBJ2-5
CASRRGQARGNEQYF	TGTGCCAGCAGACGAGGACAGGCAAGGGGAAACGAGCAGTACTTC	.	.	TRBV21-1	TRBJ2-7